Sequencing of this T cell receptor (beta chain) was carried out in a study of beta chain features in type 1 diabetes. What was sequenced were expressed TCRB transcripts, since all of the isolated RNA had been reverse transcribed. Sequenced by immunoSEQ multiplex PCR; TCRdb stores in-frame clones only, minus some. The sample records 15,000 to 17,000 clones, roughly 69% being singletons. Notes on this clone: Its cognate antigen is unknown.

Points from the study as a whole: Researchers report that Type 1 diabetes patients had moderately but significantly shorter TCRB CDR3s across all four CD4+ subsets.

CD45RO/CCR7/CD25/CD127/CD95/CD27 separated CD4+ naive, central memory, regulatory and stem cell-like memory cells by sorting. Sequencing was done on a sample of Tregs from blood. This clonotype was sampled from a man aged 25-40 years with type 1 diabetes.

The CDR3 coding sequence is TGCGCCAGCAGCTCGACAGGACAGCTGGCGCAGTATTTT. It specifies CASSSTGQLAQYF. The chain has TRBV5-1 and TRBJ2-3, with D possibly matching TRBD1 (6 bases). Between the trimmed V and J ends, which lost 3 bases and 10 bases, there was a span of 15 bases. The length of the CDR3 is 13 residues. The germline gives CDR1 SGHRS, CDR2 YFSETQ.